This T cell receptor beta chain was recorded in a study of cytomegalovirus exposure and HLA in healthy donors. Study context: Ancestry clustering placed more than 65% of roughly 410 genotyped donors in the Caucasian-associated cluster. Whole-study findings and limits: From TCR beta sequences, most subjects' HLA-A and HLA-B alleles were reportedly predicted accurately.

Germline-derived CDR1 and CDR2 are LNHDA and SQIVND (reference sequence). J lost 2 bases, V lost 1 base, and 0 bases had no gene match. This CDR3 spans 15 amino acids. PCR involved 60 Vbeta and 13 Jbeta primers. The assay was immunoSEQ multiplex PCR, and TCRdb's table has in-frame clones only and misses some. This sample has some 120,000 clones; 80% occur once, and the top ten carry 1%. This clone turned up a few times. Its antigen is still unknown. This chain connects TRBV19 to TRBJ2-7; 12 bases are a match to TRBD2. This TCR came from a middle-aged man in good health and CMV-seronegative. The specimen sequenced was PBMCs. CDR3 bases: TGTGCCAGTAGTATAGGACTAGCGGGGGCCTACGAGCAGTACTTC. Translating gives CASSIGLAGAYEQYF.